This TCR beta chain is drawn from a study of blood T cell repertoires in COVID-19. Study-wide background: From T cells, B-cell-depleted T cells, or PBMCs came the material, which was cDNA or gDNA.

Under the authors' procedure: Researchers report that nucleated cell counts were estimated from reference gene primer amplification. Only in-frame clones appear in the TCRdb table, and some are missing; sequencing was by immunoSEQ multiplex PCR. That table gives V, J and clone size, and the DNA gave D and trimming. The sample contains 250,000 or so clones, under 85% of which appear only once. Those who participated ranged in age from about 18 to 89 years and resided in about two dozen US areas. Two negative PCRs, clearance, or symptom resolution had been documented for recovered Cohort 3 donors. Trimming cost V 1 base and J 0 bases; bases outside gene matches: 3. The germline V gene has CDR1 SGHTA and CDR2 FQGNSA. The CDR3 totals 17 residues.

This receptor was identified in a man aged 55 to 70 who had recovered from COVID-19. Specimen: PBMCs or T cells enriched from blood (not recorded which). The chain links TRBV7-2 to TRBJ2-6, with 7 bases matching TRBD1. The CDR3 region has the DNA TGTGCCAGCAGCTTAGGAGCAGGGGGCTCTGGGGCCAACGTCCTGACTTTC. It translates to CASSLGAGGSGANVLTF.